What follows is one TCR beta chain and its context. The entry originates in a study of blood T cell repertoires in COVID-19. Clones were read by immunoSEQ multiplex PCR, and TCRdb kept only the in-frame ones, dropping some. The data contain about 110,000 clones, 85% to 90% of them singletons. CDR1 and CDR2 from the germline V gene are DFQATT and SNEGSKA (reference sequence). The V and J ends lost 8 bases and 2 bases respectively, with 9 bases between them. CDR3 length: 11 amino acids. This TCR was recovered from a woman between 55 and 75 years old with COVID-19, enrolled during active disease. The source material was peripheral blood. The rearrangement uses TRBV20-1 and TRBJ1-2; TRBD1 is a possible D gene (5 bases). This CDR3 reads CSLRGNYGYTF. DNA for the CDR3: TGCAGTCTACGGGGGAACTATGGCTACACCTTC.